This T cell receptor beta chain was identified during a study of shared clonotypes between healthy human individuals. The assay was immunoSEQ multiplex PCR, and TCRdb's table has in-frame clones only and misses some. This table holds roughly 650,000 clones, 95% to 97% found once. Positively selected for CCR7, the CD45RO-negative cells used as naive CD8 cells excluded terminally differentiated effector memory CD45RA+ cells. The CDR3 has 13 residues. Trimming left V 3 bases short and J 1 base short, with 5 bases between. From germline, CDR1 is SGHRS and CDR2 YFSETQ. The sample comprised naive CD8+ T cells sorted from blood. The TCR originated in a woman aged 25 to 39 in good health. V and J are TRBV5-1 and TRBJ1-5; D is unclear. The DNA of the CDR3 is TGCGCCAGCAGCTATACCAGCAATCAGCCCCAGCATTTT. Protein product: CASSYTSNQPQHF.